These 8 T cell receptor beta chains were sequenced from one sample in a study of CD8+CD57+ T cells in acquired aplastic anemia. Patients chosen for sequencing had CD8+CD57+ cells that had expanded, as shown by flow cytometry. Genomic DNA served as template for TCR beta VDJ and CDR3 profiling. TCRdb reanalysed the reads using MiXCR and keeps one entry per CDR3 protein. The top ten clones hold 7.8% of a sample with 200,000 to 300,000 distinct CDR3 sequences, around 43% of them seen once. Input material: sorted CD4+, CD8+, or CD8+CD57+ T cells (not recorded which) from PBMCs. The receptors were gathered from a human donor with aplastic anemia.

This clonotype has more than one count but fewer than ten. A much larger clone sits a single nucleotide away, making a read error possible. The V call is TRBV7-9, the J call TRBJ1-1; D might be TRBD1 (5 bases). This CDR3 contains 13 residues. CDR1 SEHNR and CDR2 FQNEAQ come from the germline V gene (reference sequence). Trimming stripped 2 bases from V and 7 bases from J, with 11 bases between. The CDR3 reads CASSLPGKFEAFF. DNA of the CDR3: TGTGCCAGCAGCTTACCAGGGAAGTTTGAAGCTTTCTTT.

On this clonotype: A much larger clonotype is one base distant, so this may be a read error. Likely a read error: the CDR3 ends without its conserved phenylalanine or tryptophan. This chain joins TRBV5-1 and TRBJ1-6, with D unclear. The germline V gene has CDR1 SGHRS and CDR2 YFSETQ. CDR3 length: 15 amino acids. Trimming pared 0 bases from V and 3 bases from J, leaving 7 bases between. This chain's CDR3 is CASSLDKNYNSPLHL. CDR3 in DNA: TGCGCCAGCAGCTTGGACAAGAACTATAATTCACCCCTCCACCTT.

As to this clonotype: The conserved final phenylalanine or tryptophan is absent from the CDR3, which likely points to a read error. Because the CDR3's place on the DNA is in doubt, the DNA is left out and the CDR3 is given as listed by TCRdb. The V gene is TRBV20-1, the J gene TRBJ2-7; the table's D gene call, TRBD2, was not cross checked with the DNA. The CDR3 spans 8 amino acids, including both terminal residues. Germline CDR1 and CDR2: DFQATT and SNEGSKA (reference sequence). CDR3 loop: CSARGLAG.

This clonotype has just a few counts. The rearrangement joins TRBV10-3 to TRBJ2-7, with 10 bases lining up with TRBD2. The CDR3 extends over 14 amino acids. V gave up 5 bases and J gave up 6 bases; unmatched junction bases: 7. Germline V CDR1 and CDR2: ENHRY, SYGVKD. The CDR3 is CAISWTSGSIEQYF. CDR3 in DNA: TGTGCCATCAGTTGGACTAGCGGATCGATCGAGCAGTACTTC.

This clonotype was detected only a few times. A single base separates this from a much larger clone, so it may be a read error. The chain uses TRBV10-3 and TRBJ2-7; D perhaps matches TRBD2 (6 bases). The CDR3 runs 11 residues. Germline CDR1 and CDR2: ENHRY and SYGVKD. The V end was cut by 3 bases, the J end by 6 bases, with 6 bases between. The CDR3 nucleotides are TGTGCCATCAGTGACGGGAGCGAGCAGTACTTC. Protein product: CAISDGSEQYF.

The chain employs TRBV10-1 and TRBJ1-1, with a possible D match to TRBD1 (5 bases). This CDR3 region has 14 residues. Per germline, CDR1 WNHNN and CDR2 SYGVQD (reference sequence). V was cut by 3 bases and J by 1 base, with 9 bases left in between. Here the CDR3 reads CASSDQGGNTEAFF. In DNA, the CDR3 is TGCGCCAGCAGTGACCAGGGTGGGAACACTGAAGCTTTCTTT.

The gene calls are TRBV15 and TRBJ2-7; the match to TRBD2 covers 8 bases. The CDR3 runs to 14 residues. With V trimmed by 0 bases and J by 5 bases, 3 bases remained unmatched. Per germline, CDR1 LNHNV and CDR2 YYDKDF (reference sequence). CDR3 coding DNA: TGTGCCACCAGCAGAGATCGGGGGGGCGACGAGCAGTACTTC. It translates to CATSRDRGGDEQYF.

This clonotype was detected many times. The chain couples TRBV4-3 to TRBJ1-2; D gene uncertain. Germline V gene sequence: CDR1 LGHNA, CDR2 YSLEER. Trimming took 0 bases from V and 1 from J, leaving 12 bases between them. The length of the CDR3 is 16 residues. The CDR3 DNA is TGCGCCAGCAGCCAAGATCCTAGCGCCCGTAACTATGGCTACACCTTC. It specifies CASSQDPSARNYGYTF.